The next 11 T cell receptor beta chains were all read from a single sample in a study of control samples from healthy donors and cancer patients. Data came from immunoSEQ multiplex PCR; TCRdb stores just in-frame clones and leaves some out. The table includes about 130,000 clones, about 95% detected once. Material for sequencing was blood. These receptors were taken from a man aged 25 to 40 in good health.

The V and J genes are TRBV10-3 and TRBJ1-1, with 7 bases lining up with TRBD1. Trimming at V came to 10 bases and at J to 2 bases, leaving 7 bases not matched to a gene. Germline CDR1 is ENHRY and CDR2 is SYGVKD. This CDR3 comprises 13 residues. The CDR3 loop reads CASRQGLNTEAFF. CDR3 coding DNA: TGTGCCAGCCGACAGGGTCTAAACACTGAAGCTTTCTTT.

The chain is built from TRBV11-2 and TRBJ2-7, with 10 bases lining up with TRBD1. Losses at the gene ends were 5 bases for V and 7 bases for J; bases not matched to a gene: 14. The CDR3 has 16 residues. In germline, CDR1 is SGHAT, CDR2 FQNNGV. The CDR3: CASSRPGDRGRGEQYF. CDR3 nucleotides: TGTGCCAGCAGCCGACCCGGAGACAGGGGGCGCGGAGAGCAGTACTTC.

This sequence joins TRBV9 and TRBJ2-7, with D perhaps TRBD1 (6 bases). In germline, CDR1 is SGDLS, CDR2 YYNGEE. V was cut by 4 bases and J by 2 bases, with 16 bases left in between. The CDR3 loop spans 15 amino acids. The CDR3 sequence is CASSIYRDTTYEQYF. CDR3 DNA sequence: TGTGCCAGCAGCATATACCGGGACACCACCTACGAGCAGTACTTC.

The J gene is TRBJ2-7, the V gene TRBV7-9, with TRBD1 matching over 11 bases. Per the germline V gene, CDR1 is SEHNR and CDR2 is FQNEAQ (reference sequence). The CDR3 totals 15 residues. Trimming cost V 5 bases and J 2 bases; bases outside gene matches: 5. CDR3 in DNA: TGTGCCAGCAGCAGGGGACAGGGGGTAACCTACGAGCAGTACTTC. Its protein is CASSRGQGVTYEQYF.

This chain connects TRBV7-9 to TRBJ1-3, with 9 bases lining up with TRBD1. The V segment lost 4 bases and the J segment 4 bases; nucleotides outside the gene matches: 5. Germline loops: CDR1 SEHNR, CDR2 FQNEAQ (reference sequence). This CDR3 is 15 amino acids long. The CDR3 is CASSSGQGQGNTIYF. CDR3 nucleotide sequence: TGTGCCAGCAGCTCCGGACAGGGGCAGGGAAACACCATATATTTT.

This clone has only one observation. The rearrangement joins TRBV5-1 to TRBJ2-2; D possibly corresponds to TRBD1 (5 bases). The CDR3 covers 15 residues. V was trimmed by 1 base and J by 5 bases, leaving 12 bases between them. Germline V gene sequence: CDR1 SGHRS, CDR2 YFSETQ. CDR3 DNA: TGCGCCAGCAGCTTGTATCAGGGCGAAACCGGGGAGCTGTTTTTT. This encodes CASSLYQGETGELFF.

The V call is TRBV7-3, the J call TRBJ1-4, with TRBD1 identical over 9 bases. The germline gives CDR1 SGHTA, CDR2 FQGTGA. After removal of 5 bases from V and 7 bases from J, the junction contained 8 bases not matched to a gene. The CDR3 spans 15 residues. DNA for the CDR3: TGTGCCAGCAGCCATACAGGGGGCAGCGGTGAAAAACTGTTTTTT. Translating it yields CASSHTGGSGEKLFF.

The V gene is TRBV19, the J gene TRBJ1-1, with D unclear. Germline V gene sequence: CDR1 LNHDA, CDR2 SQIVND (reference sequence). This CDR3 region has 11 residues. Trimming removed 3 bases at V and 5 bases at J, with 4 bases between. CDR3 loop: CASSILTEAFF. For the CDR3, the DNA is TGTGCCAGTAGTATCCTAACTGAAGCTTTCTTT.

This rearrangement joins TRBV13 to TRBJ2-4; TRBD2 matches 11 bases. The CDR3 covers 14 residues. Germline V gene sequence: CDR1 PRHDT, CDR2 FYEKMQ (reference sequence). The trim removed 5 bases at V and 9 bases at J, leaving 6 bases unmatched. The CDR3 loop reads CASSHSGGAGIQYF. The CDR3 DNA reads as TGTGCCAGCAGCCATAGCGGGGGGGCTGGCATTCAGTACTTC.

The chain is built from TRBV5-3 and TRBJ2-1; no firm D call. TRBV5-3 is treated as an ORF (open reading frame) with a function not yet certain. The ends were cut back, 4 bases at V and 3 bases at J, with 14 bases in the middle. There are 15 residues in the CDR3. The CDR3 nucleotides read TGTGCCAGAAGCGAGCCTCCTTCTAGCTACAATGAGCAGTTCTTC. Protein: CARSEPPSSYNEQFF.

The rearrangement joins TRBV5-1 to TRBJ2-5, with TRBD1 matching over 12 bases. CDR3 length equals 17 residues. Germline assignment: CDR1 SGHRS and CDR2 YFSETQ. Trimming cost V 0 bases and J 4 bases; bases outside gene matches: 7. The CDR3 sequence: CASSLDGTGGFRETQYF. In DNA, the CDR3 is TGCGCCAGCAGCTTGGATGGGACAGGGGGCTTTAGAGAGACCCAGTACTTC.